This record covers a single TCR beta chain. Assay used: immunoSEQ multiplex PCR; TCRdb lists only in-frame clones, some missing. The sample has more than 70,000 clones; around 89% are singletons. The record originates from a study of blood T cell repertoires in COVID-19. Germline-derived CDR1 and CDR2 are MGHRA and YSYEKL. The CDR3 has 15 amino acids. V lost 0 bases to trimming and J lost 9 bases, with 12 bases between them. V is TRBV4-1 and J is TRBJ1-6; perhaps TRBD1 as D (5 bases). The clonotype was recovered from a man aged 50 or older with acute or convalescent COVID-19. The specimen was peripheral blood. The CDR3 is CASSQERRGGSPLHF. CDR3 in DNA: TGCGCCAGCAGCCAAGAGAGGAGGGGAGGTTCACCCCTCCACTTT.